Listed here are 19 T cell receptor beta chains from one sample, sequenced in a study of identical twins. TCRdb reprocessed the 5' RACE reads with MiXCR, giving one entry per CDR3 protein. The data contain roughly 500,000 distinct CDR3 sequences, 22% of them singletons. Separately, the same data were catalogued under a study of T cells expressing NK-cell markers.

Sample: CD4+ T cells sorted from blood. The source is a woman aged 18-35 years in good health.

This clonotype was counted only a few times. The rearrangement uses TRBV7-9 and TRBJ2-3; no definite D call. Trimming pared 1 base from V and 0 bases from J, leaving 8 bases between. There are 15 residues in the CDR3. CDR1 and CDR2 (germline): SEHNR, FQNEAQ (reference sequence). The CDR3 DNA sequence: TGTGCCAGCAGCTTAGAGGGAACAAGCACAGATACGCAGTATTTT. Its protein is CASSLEGTSTDTQYF.

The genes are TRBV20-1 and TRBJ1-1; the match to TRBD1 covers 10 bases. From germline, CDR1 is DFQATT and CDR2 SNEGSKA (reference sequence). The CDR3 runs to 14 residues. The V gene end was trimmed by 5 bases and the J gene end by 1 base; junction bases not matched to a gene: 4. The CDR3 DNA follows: TGCAGTGCTCGGACAGGGGGATCGAACACTGAAGCTTTCTTT. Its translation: CSARTGGSNTEAFF.

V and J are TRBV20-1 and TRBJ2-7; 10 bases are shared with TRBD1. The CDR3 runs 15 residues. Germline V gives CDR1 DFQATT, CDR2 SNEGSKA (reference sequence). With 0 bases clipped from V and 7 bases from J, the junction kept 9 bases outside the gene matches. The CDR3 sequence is CSAREGTGAKREQYF. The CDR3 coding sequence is TGCAGTGCTAGAGAGGGGACAGGGGCGAAACGGGAGCAGTACTTC.

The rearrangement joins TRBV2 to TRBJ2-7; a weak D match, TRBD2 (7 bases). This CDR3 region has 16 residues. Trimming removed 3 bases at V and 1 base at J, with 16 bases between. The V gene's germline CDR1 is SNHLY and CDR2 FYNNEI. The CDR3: CASSDWGGTGSYEQYF. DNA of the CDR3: TGTGCCAGCAGTGACTGGGGGGGCACGGGATCCTACGAGCAGTACTTC.

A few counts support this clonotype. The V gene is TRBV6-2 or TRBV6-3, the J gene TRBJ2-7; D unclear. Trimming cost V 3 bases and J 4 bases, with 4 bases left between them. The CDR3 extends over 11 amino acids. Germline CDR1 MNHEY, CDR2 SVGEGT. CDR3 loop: CASSYQYEQYF. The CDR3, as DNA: TGTGCCAGCAGTTATCAGTACGAGCAGTACTTC.

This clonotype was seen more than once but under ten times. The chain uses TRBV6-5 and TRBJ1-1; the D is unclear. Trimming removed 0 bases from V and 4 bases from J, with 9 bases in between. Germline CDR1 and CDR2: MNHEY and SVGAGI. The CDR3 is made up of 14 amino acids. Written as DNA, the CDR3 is TGTGCCAGCAGTTACTCGAATCGGGGCACTGAAGCTTTCTTT. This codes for CASSYSNRGTEAFF.

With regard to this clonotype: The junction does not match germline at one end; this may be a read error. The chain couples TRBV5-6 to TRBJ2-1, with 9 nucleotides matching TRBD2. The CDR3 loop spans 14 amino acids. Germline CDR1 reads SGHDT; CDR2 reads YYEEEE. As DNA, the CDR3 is TGTGCCAGCAGCGCAGCGGGAGGTTTCAATAAGCAGTTCTTC. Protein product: CASSAAGGFNKQFF.

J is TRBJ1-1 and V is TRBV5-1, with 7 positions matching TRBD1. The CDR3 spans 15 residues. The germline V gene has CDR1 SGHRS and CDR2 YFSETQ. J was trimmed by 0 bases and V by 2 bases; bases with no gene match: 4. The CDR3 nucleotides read TGCGCCAGCAGCTTTAGACAGGGCATGAACACTGAAGCTTTCTTT. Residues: CASSFRQGMNTEAFF.

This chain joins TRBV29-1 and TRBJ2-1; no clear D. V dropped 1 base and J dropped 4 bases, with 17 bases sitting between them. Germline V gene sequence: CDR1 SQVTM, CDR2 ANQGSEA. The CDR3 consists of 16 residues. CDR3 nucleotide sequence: TGCAGCGTTGAAGCTAACGTGTTCCCGGAGTACAATGAGCAGTTCTTC. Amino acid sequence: CSVEANVFPEYNEQFF.

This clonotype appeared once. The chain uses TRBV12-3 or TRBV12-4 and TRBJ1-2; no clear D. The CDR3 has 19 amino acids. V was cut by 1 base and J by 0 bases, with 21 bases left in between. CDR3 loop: CASSLVKSAARRSNYGYTF. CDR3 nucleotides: TGTGCCAGCAGTTTAGTAAAGTCGGCAGCCCGCCGGTCTAACTATGGCTACACCTTC.

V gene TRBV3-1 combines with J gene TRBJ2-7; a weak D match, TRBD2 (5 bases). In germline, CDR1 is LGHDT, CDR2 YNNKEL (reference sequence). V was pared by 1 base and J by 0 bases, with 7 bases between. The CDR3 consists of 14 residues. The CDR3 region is CASSQGTPSYEQYF. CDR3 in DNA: TGTGCCAGCAGCCAAGGGACTCCCTCCTACGAGCAGTACTTC.

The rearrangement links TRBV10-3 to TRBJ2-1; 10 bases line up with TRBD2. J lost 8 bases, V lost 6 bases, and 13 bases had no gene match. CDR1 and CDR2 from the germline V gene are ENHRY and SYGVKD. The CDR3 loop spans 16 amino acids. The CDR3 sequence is CAISDGSGGAVDEQFF. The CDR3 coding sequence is TGTGCCATCAGCGACGGGAGCGGGGGGGCTGTCGATGAGCAGTTCTTC.

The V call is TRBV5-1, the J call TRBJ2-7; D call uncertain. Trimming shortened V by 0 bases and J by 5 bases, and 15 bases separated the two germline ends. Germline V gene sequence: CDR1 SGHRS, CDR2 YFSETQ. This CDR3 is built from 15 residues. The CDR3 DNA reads TGCGCCAGCAGCTTGGGTCTGGGAAGTATTAACGAGCAGTACTTC. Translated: CASSLGLGSINEQYF.

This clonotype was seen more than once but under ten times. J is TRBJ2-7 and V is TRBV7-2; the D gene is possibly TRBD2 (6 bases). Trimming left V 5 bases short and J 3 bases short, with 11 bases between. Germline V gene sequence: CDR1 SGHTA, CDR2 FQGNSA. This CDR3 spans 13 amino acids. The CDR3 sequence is CASSRDSIYEQYF. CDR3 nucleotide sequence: TGTGCCAGCAGCCGGGACTCAATCTACGAGCAGTACTTC.

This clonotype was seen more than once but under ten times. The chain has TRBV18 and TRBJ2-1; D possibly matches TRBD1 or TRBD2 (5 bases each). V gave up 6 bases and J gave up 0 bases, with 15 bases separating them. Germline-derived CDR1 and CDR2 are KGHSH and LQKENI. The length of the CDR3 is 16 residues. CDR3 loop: CASSGRVGTSYNEQFF. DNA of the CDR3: TGTGCCAGCTCCGGGCGGGTAGGGACCTCCTACAATGAGCAGTTCTTC.

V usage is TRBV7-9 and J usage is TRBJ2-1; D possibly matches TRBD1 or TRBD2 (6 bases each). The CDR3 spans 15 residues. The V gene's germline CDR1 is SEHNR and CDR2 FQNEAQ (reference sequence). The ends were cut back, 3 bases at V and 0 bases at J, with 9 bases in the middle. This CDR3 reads CASSLRGDSYNEQFF. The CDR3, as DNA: TGTGCCAGCAGCTTGAGGGGGGACTCCTACAATGAGCAGTTCTTC.

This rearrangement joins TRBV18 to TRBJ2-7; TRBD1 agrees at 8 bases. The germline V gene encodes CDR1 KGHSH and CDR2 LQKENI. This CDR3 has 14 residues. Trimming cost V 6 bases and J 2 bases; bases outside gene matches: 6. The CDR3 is CASSSPGQAYEQYF. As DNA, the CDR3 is TGTGCCAGCTCGTCCCCGGGACAGGCCTACGAGCAGTACTTC.

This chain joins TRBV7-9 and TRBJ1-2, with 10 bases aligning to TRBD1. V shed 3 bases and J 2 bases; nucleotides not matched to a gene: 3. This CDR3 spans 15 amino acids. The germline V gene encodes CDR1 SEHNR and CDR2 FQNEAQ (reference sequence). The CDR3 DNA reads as TGTGCCAGCAGCTTTACGACAGGGGGCAACTATGGCTACACCTTC. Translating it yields CASSFTTGGNYGYTF. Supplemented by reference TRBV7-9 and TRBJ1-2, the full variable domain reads DTGVSQNPRHKITKRGQNVTFRCDPISEHNRLYWYRQTLGQGPEFLTYFQNEAQLEKSRLLSDRFSAERPKGSFSTLEIQRTEQGDSAMYLCASSFTTGGNYGYTFGSGTRLTVV.

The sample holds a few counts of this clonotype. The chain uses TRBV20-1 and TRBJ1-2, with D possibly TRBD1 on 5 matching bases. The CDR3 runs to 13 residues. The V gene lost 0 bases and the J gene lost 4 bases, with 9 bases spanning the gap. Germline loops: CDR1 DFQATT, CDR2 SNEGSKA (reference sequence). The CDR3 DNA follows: TGCAGTGCTAGAGACTTGGGGGGCTATGGCTACACCTTC. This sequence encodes CSARDLGGYGYTF.